A single T cell receptor (beta chain) is shown here with its context. The antigen remains unidentified. These data originate in a study of T-cell memory formation after mild COVID-19. Study-wide context: TCR clustering was largely donor specific. Study results and caveats: Most CD4+ clones that shrank were in CM and EM, while CD8+ ones turned up in EMRA. Some SARS-CoV-2-responding clones were already detected in memory before infection. Balance between CD4 and CD8 was seen in clones contracting day 15 to 85, and a CD4+ lean was seen in later expanders.

V was pared by 1 base and J by 5 bases, with 16 bases between. The length of the CDR3 is 15 residues. Germline-derived CDR1 and CDR2 are GTSNPN and SVGIG (reference sequence). Each CDR3 protein is one row after TCRdb ran MiXCR on the 5' RACE reads. Of approximately 52,000 distinct CDR3 sequences listed, 9.3% are singletons. This clonotype was obtained from an adult woman who had mild COVID-19 (a few samples of this study predate the infection). Cell type and time point are not known. Material for sequencing was PBMCs or a T cell subset sorted from them (not recorded which). The chain has TRBV30 and TRBJ2-3; D perhaps matches TRBD1 (6 bases). Here the CDR3 reads CAWSAQTGWGDTQYF. The CDR3 DNA sequence: TGTGCCTGGAGTGCACAGACAGGATGGGGAGATACGCAGTATTTT.